These T cell receptor beta chains were read from a single sample in a study of early T cells in non-severe SARS-CoV-2 infection. Using its own MiXCR run on the 5' RACE reads, TCRdb lists one record per CDR3 protein. This table has under 25,000 distinct CDR3 sequences, 4.2% appearing once. The sequencing sample was made of whole blood. The receptors were sampled from an adult who was a healthcare worker with PCR-confirmed SARS-CoV-2 infection or an uninfected control (not recorded which). Both conserved end residues are part of each CDR3. The D gene is left open where the match is weak. Expanded clones are given a class, and other clones once, few, many or no size at all.

CASSLGGKTADTQYF TGCGCCAGCAGCTTGGGAGGGAAGACAGCAGATACGCAGTATTTT many TRBV5-1 - TRBJ2-3
CASQLYSPLHF TGTGCCAGCCAATTGTATTCACCCCTCCACTTT many TRBV6-1 - TRBJ1-6
CASRGQEYYEQYF TGTGCCAGCAGGGGACAGGAGTACTACGAGCAGTACTTC many TRBV27 TRBD1 TRBJ2-7
CASSLPGGRDLDEQYF TGTGCCAGCAGCTTACCAGGTGGCAGGGATTTGGACGAGCAGTACTTC - TRBV5-6 - TRBJ2-7
CASSRGRGTEAFF TGTGCCAGCTCACGAGGCAGGGGCACTGAAGCTTTCTTT many TRBV18 - TRBJ1-1
CASSEGDGGLQETQYF TGTGCCAGCAGCGAAGGGGACGGGGGGCTCCAAGAGACCCAGTACTTC many TRBV6-6 - TRBJ2-5
CASSYSETANQPQHF TGTGCCAGCAGTTATAGTGAAACCGCCAATCAGCCCCAGCATTTT many TRBV6-5 - TRBJ1-5
CASSLARWIGPSEQFF TGTGCCAGCAGCTTAGCACGCTGGATTGGCCCCAGTGAGCAGTTCTTC many TRBV7-2 - TRBJ2-1
CASESYSRTNTEAFF TGTGCCAGCGAATCCTACTCCAGGACTAACACTGAAGCTTTCTTT many TRBV5-5 - TRBJ1-1
CASAGTKSSYEQYF TGTGCCAGCGCCGGGACGAAAAGCTCCTACGAGCAGTACTTC many TRBV11-1 - TRBJ2-7
CSAASRTQQYF TGCAGTGCCGCCTCCCGAACGCAGCAGTATTTT many TRBV20-1 - TRBJ2-3
CASSLVSGQGSEQFF TGTGCCAGCAGCTTGGTGTCGGGACAGGGAAGCGAGCAGTTCTTC many TRBV5-8 TRBD1 TRBJ2-1
CASSPWGGEQYF TGTGCCAGCAGCCCTTGGGGGGGCGAGCAGTACTTC medium-sized TRBV7-6 TRBD2 TRBJ2-7
CASSGQGAVNTEAFF TGTGCCAGCAGTGGTCAGGGGGCGGTTAACACTGAAGCTTTCTTT many TRBV2 TRBD1 TRBJ1-1
CASSLSGAGTDTQYF TGTGCCAGCAGCTTATCAGGGGCAGGAACAGATACGCAGTATTTT large TRBV7-8 - TRBJ2-3
CASSVDSYGYTF TGTGCCAGCAGCGTAGACAGCTATGGCTACACCTTC medium-sized TRBV9 - TRBJ1-2
CSANWNQETQYF TGCAGTGCTAATTGGAACCAAGAGACCCAGTACTTC many TRBV20-1 - TRBJ2-5
CASSPQGNTETQYF TGTGCCAGCAGCCCACAGGGGAACACGGAGACCCAGTACTTC medium-sized TRBV7-3 TRBD1 TRBJ2-5
CASSLVWGSYGYTF TGCGCCAGCAGCTTGGTATGGGGGAGCTATGGCTACACCTTC - TRBV5-1 - TRBJ1-2
CASSLPPGLLATANTGELFF TGTGCCAGCAGCTTACCTCCGGGACTACTGGCCACAGCGAACACCGGGGAGCTGTTTTTT few TRBV7-3 TRBD2 TRBJ2-2
CASSPLGGRAGEQYF TGTGCCAGCTCCCCCCTAGGGGGCAGGGCGGGCGAGCAGTACTTC - TRBV18 TRBD1 TRBJ2-7
CASSSLRNGYTF TGTGCCAGCAGCTCTCTGCGGAATGGCTACACCTTC many TRBV4-2 - TRBJ1-2
CASRRTSDSYNEQFF TGTGCCAGCAGACGAACTAGCGACTCCTACAATGAGCAGTTCTTC many TRBV4-2 TRBD2 TRBJ2-1
CASSVTLRRAGELSIF TGTGCCAGTAGTGTCACTCTCCGGCGGGCAGGAGAATTATCTATCTTC many TRBV19 - TRBJ2-4
CASSPTSVGPFSPLHF TGTGCCAGCAGTCCTACCTCAGTGGGACCTTTTTCACCCCTCCACTTT many TRBV28 - TRBJ1-6
CASSSNTGGWETQYF TGTGCCAGCAGCTCTAATACAGGGGGCTGGGAGACCCAGTACTTC many TRBV7-2 TRBD1 TRBJ2-5
CSIKRGESDTQYF TGCAGCATTAAGCGAGGGGAATCAGATACGCAGTATTTT few TRBV29-1 - TRBJ2-3
CAWETRGTGELFF TGTGCCTGGGAGACAAGGGGCACCGGGGAGCTGTTTTTT many TRBV30 - TRBJ2-2
CASSLGDRVRQPQHF TGTGCCAGCAGCTTAGGTGACAGGGTTCGTCAGCCCCAGCATTTT many TRBV11-3 TRBD1 TRBJ1-5
CASSPDGVGRRAFF TGTGCCAGCAGCCCCGATGGGGTAGGGCGTCGAGCTTTCTTT many TRBV6-5 - TRBJ1-1
CASSERPEGYEQYF TGTGCCAGCAGTGAAAGGCCTGAGGGTTACGAGCAGTACTTC many TRBV6-1 - TRBJ2-7
CASTTASHANYGYTF TGTGCCAGCACCACCGCCAGTCATGCTAACTATGGCTACACCTTC many TRBV6-6 - TRBJ1-2
CASSQDHTRRETQYF TGTGCCAGCAGCCAAGATCACACTAGACGGGAGACCCAGTACTTC many TRBV4-2 - TRBJ2-5
CASGLGPGELFF TGTGCTAGTGGTTTAGGGCCCGGGGAGCTGTTTTTT few TRBV12-5 - TRBJ2-2
CASSPRGANNEQFF TGTGCCAGCAGCCCCAGGGGGGCCAACAATGAGCAGTTCTTC many TRBV7-2 - TRBJ2-1
CASRAVLQETQYF TGTGCCAGCCGGGCGGTACTACAAGAGACCCAGTACTTC many TRBV6-2/TRBV6-3 - TRBJ2-5
CSVDLQGYGYTF TGCAGCGTTGATCTGCAGGGCTATGGCTACACCTTC - TRBV29-1 - TRBJ1-2
CSVEVAANTGELFF TGCAGCGTTGAAGTCGCAGCGAACACCGGGGAGCTGTTTTTT many TRBV29-1 - TRBJ2-2